These T cell receptor beta chains were read from a single sample in a study of T cell responses to AZD1222 COVID-19 vaccine. Data came from immunoSEQ multiplex PCR; TCRdb stores just in-frame clones and leaves some out. The data contain about 180,000 clones, 88% of them singletons. The sequenced sample was peripheral blood, obtained 28 days after the second AZD1222 dose. All receptors come from an adult who received the AZD1222 COVID-19 vaccine. Both conserved end residues are part of each CDR3. Each record gives: J gene, V gene, D gene, clone size, CDR3 DNA, CDR3 protein. A D gene is named only where the DNA matches it firmly. Some rows have no size entry. The others give once, few or many, or a class for an expanded clone.

j_call: TRBJ2-7; v_call: TRBV4-2; d_call: -; clone_size: once; cdr3_nt: TGTGCCAGCAGCGGTCACTACGAGCAGTACTTC; cdr3_aa: CASSGHYEQYF
j_call: TRBJ2-3; v_call: TRBV11-2; d_call: -; clone_size: once; cdr3_nt: TGTGCCAGCAGCTTAAACACAGATACGCAGTATTTT; cdr3_aa: CASSLNTDTQYF
j_call: TRBJ2-7; v_call: TRBV21-1; d_call: -; clone_size: -; cdr3_nt: TGTGCCAGCAGCACCGCCCCCGGGGGGCTCACCTACGAGCAGTACTTC; cdr3_aa: CASSTAPGGLTYEQYF
j_call: TRBJ2-1; v_call: TRBV7-9; d_call: TRBD2; clone_size: once; cdr3_nt: TGTGCCAGCAGAAGTAGCGGGAGGAATAACAATGAGCAGTTCTTC; cdr3_aa: CASRSSGRNNNEQFF
j_call: TRBJ2-3; v_call: TRBV21-1; d_call: -; clone_size: -; cdr3_nt: TGTGCCAGCATGGCGGGACAGGGCCCCCAAGATGGAAGCACAGATACGCAGTATTTT; cdr3_aa: CASMAGQGPQDGSTDTQYF
j_call: TRBJ2-1; v_call: TRBV7-3; d_call: -; clone_size: -; cdr3_nt: TGTGCCAGCAGCCCTAAAGGCACCAATGAGCAGTTCTTC; cdr3_aa: CASSPKGTNEQFF
j_call: TRBJ2-7; v_call: TRBV18; d_call: TRBD2; clone_size: -; cdr3_nt: TGTGCCAGCTCACCAACTAGCGGGGCCTACGAGCAGTACTTC; cdr3_aa: CASSPTSGAYEQYF
j_call: TRBJ1-5; v_call: TRBV5-6; d_call: -; clone_size: once; cdr3_nt: TGTGCCAGCAGCTTGTCAGGCAATCAGCCCCAGCATTTT; cdr3_aa: CASSLSGNQPQHF
j_call: TRBJ2-6; v_call: TRBV9; d_call: -; clone_size: few; cdr3_nt: TGTGCCAGCAGCGTAGGGGGTTCTGGGGCCAACGTCCTGACTTTC; cdr3_aa: CASSVGGSGANVLTF
j_call: TRBJ1-5; v_call: TRBV4-2; d_call: TRBD1; clone_size: -; cdr3_nt: TGTGCCAGCAGCCAAGGACAGGGCTTCGCTCAGCCCCAGCATTTT; cdr3_aa: CASSQGQGFAQPQHF
j_call: TRBJ1-2; v_call: TRBV24-1; d_call: TRBD1; clone_size: -; cdr3_nt: TGTGCCACCAGTGATACTACCAGGGGGTATGGCTACACCTTC; cdr3_aa: CATSDTTRGYGYTF
j_call: TRBJ2-3; v_call: TRBV19; d_call: TRBD1; clone_size: once; cdr3_nt: TGTGCCAGTAGACCCGACAGGGACGCAGGGTATACGCAGTATTTT; cdr3_aa: CASRPDRDAGYTQYF
j_call: TRBJ1-1; v_call: TRBV12-3/TRBV12-4; d_call: -; clone_size: -; cdr3_nt: TGTGCCAGCAGCCCTAGTGGAGTCACTGAAGCTTTCTTT; cdr3_aa: CASSPSGVTEAFF
j_call: TRBJ2-3; v_call: TRBV27; d_call: -; clone_size: -; cdr3_nt: TGTGCCAGCAGCTCCGTGGCGGTCACAGATACGCAGTATTTT; cdr3_aa: CASSSVAVTDTQYF
j_call: TRBJ1-3; v_call: TRBV7-2; d_call: -; clone_size: -; cdr3_nt: TGTGCCAGCAGCTTAAAAGTTTTGGTGGGAAGCTCTGGAAACACCATATATTTT; cdr3_aa: CASSLKVLVGSSGNTIYF